This T cell receptor (beta chain) was observed in a study of CD8+ T cells in alopecia areata. Study in general: For the treated group, dosing was oral tofacitinib at 5 to 10 mg twice daily. Study-level points and caveats: Mice showed clearer TCR sharing than patients did, a gap that was possibly HLA-related. Normal skin's resident alphabeta T cells are sequenced alongside lesional scalp T cells.

This clone was picked up a small number of times. The antigen remains unidentified. The CDR3 loop spans 13 amino acids. Trimming removed 5 bases at V and 9 bases at J, with 17 bases between. Germline lookup yields CDR1 SGHAT and CDR2 FQNNGV. It was cDNA, reverse transcribed from extracted RNA, that served as the sequencing template. Data came from immunoSEQ multiplex PCR; TCRdb stores just in-frame clones and leaves some out. Of roughly 75,000 clones listed, approximately 60% are singletons. This TCR derives from a human donor with alopecia areata. The chain employs TRBV11-2 and TRBJ2-7, with a tentative D call TRBD1 (8 bases). The sequencing here drew on CD8+ T cells sorted from blood, taken at week 0. The CDR3 here is CASSPPTGEGQYF. The DNA for the CDR3 is TGTGCCAGCAGCCCCCCGACAGGGGAGGGGCAGTACTTC.